Presented here are 25 T cell receptor beta chains from one specimen sequenced in a study of T cells in Graves' hyperthyroidism and ophthalmopathy (dated by TCRdb to about 2019). The receptor library was made with multiplex PCR. Reads for this sample came from an Illumina HiSeq 2000. TCR beta CDR3 regions were amplified from RNA transcripts. The first round of RT-PCR for the TCR CDR3 was performed with the HTBI primer set and the Qiagen OneStep RT-PCR kit. The public reads were quality trimmed at Q25 with fastp and then assembled into clones with MiXCR by TCRdb, keeping productive beta chains. Each CDR3 protein gets just one entry, which takes the most common genes and DNA from the rows behind it. A total of around 290,000 distinct CDR3 sequences appear in this sample, about an eighth of them only once. 7.8% of the sample is in the top ten clones. Input material: blood. The receptor set was obtained from a woman aged 30 to 39 with Graves' hyperthyroidism that later progressed to Graves' ophthalmopathy.

This clonotype appeared many times. The J gene is TRBJ2-1, the V gene TRBV4-2; D remains unclear. The CDR3 runs 15 residues. From germline, CDR1 is LGHNA and CDR2 YNFKEQ. V shed 0 bases and J shed 3 bases, with 9 bases lying between them. CDR3 bases: TGTGCCAGCAGCCAAGATCGAGGCAGCTACAATGAGCAGTTCTTC. As protein: CASSQDRGSYNEQFF.

This clonotype was detected ten times or more. The chain uses TRBV4-2 and TRBJ2-7, with unresolved D. CDR1 and CDR2 from the germline V gene are LGHNA and YNFKEQ. The V gene lost 0 bases and the J gene lost 5 bases, with 17 bases spanning the gap. This CDR3 has 16 amino acids. The CDR3 DNA reads as TGTGCCAGCAGCCAAGATCTGGAAGGACCCCTCAACGAGCAGTACTTC. This encodes CASSQDLEGPLNEQYF.

In its sample, this clonotype was seen many times. The rearrangement uses TRBV6-2 or TRBV6-3 and TRBJ2-1; 9 bases are a match to TRBD2. The CDR3 extends over 15 amino acids. Germline loops: CDR1 MNHEY, CDR2 SVGEGT. V was clipped by 5 bases and J by 6 bases; unmatched bases: 8. The DNA for the CDR3 is TGTGCCAGCAGTCTAGCGGGACGAGCCCTCAATGAGCAGTTCTTC. Translation: CASSLAGRALNEQFF.

Many counts were recorded for this clonotype. The chain links TRBV5-1 to TRBJ1-4, with D possibly matching TRBD1 (5 bases). CDR1 SGHRS and CDR2 YFSETQ come from the germline V gene. The CDR3 runs 13 residues. Trimming removed 4 bases from V and 11 bases from J, with 15 bases in between. The CDR3 spells CASSRDGSAKLFF. The CDR3 DNA sequence: TGCGCCAGCAGCCGGGACGGTTCCGCGAAACTGTTTTTT.

The chain joins TRBV19 to TRBJ2-3; D is unresolved. V was cut by 7 bases and J by 0 bases, with 5 bases left in between. Germline V gives CDR1 LNHDA, CDR2 SQIVND (reference sequence). The CDR3 length is 12 residues. The CDR3 nucleotides read TGTGCCAGTACTGCTAGCACAGATACGCAGTATTTT. Translating gives CASTASTDTQYF.

This clonotype was counted ten times or more. The CDR3 loop is CASSDGLAYEQYF. As DNA, the CDR3 is TGTGCCAGCAGCGATGGACTAGCCTACGAGCAGTACTTC. The V call is TRBV7-9, the J call TRBJ2-7, with TRBD2 matching over 7 bases. J gave up 2 bases and V 5 bases, and 3 bases lay outside the gene matches. Per germline, CDR1 SEHNR and CDR2 FQNEAQ (reference sequence). The CDR3 runs to 13 residues.

This clonotype was seen ten or more times. The genes are TRBV18 and TRBJ1-1; TRBD1 matches 8 bases. This CDR3 contains 13 residues. Unmatched junction bases numbered 4, after V lost 7 bases and J lost 3 bases. Germline CDR1 KGHSH, CDR2 LQKENI. The chain's CDR3 is CASYLTGDTEAFF. In DNA form, the CDR3 reads TGTGCCAGCTACCTGACAGGGGACACTGAAGCTTTCTTT.

In this sample, this clonotype turned up many times. The rearrangement links TRBV30 to TRBJ2-3; the match to TRBD1 covers 7 bases. Trimming removed 3 bases from V and 4 bases from J; junction bases left unmatched: 4. Per the germline V gene, CDR1 is GTSNPN and CDR2 is SVGIG (reference sequence). There are 13 residues in the CDR3. DNA of the CDR3: TGTGCCTGGAGCAACAGGGGCGCAGATACGCAGTATTTT. It specifies CAWSNRGADTQYF. Together with reference TRBV30 and TRBJ2-3, the CDR3 gives the full variable domain: SQTIHQWPATLVQPVGSPLSLECTVEGTSNPNLYWYRQAAGRGLQLLFYSVGIGQISSEVPQNLSASRPQDRQFILSSKKLLLSDSGFYLCAWSNRGADTQYFGPGTRLTVL.

The chain has TRBV24-1 and TRBJ2-3; D not resolved. Per germline, CDR1 KGHDR and CDR2 SFDVKD. The CDR3 sequence is 15 residues long. V shed 2 bases and J shed 6 bases, with 14 bases lying between them. The CDR3, as DNA: TGTGCCACCAGTGATTCCAAAGAAAATTGGGATACGCAGTATTTT. This gives the protein CATSDSKENWDTQYF.

In DNA form, the CDR3 reads TGTGCCAGCAGCCAACCGACCCAGGGATCAAGTTTCTCCTACGAGCAGTACTTC. Translation: CASSQPTQGSSFSYEQYF. V usage is TRBV4-2 and J usage is TRBJ2-7; possibly TRBD1 for D (5 bases). The CDR3 totals 18 residues. Trimming removed 2 bases from V and 0 bases from J, with 20 bases in between. CDR1 is LGHNA, CDR2 YNFKEQ, per germline.

This clonotype was counted between two and nine times. V gene TRBV19 combines with J gene TRBJ2-7; TRBD2 is a possible D gene (6 bases). CDR1 is LNHDA, CDR2 SQIVND, per germline (reference sequence). This CDR3 is 13 amino acids long. V lost 3 bases, J lost 3 bases, and 9 bases lay in between. The CDR3 reads CASSIQAGYEQYF. CDR3 nucleotide sequence: TGTGCCAGTAGTATTCAAGCGGGCTACGAGCAGTACTTC.

The chain is built from TRBV3-1 and TRBJ1-1, with 9 nucleotides matching TRBD1. The V gene's germline CDR1 is LGHDT and CDR2 YNNKEL (reference sequence). Trimming cost V 6 bases and J 5 bases; bases outside gene matches: 10. The CDR3 spans 15 residues. The CDR3 sequence: CASSHSGTGSTEAFF. CDR3 DNA: TGTGCCAGCAGTCATTCCGGGACAGGGTCGACTGAAGCTTTCTTT.

This clonotype was counted a few times. The V call is TRBV4-2, the J call TRBJ2-7; 9 positions agree with TRBD2. Germline V gives CDR1 LGHNA, CDR2 YNFKEQ. CDR3 length: 15 amino acids. V lost 5 bases, J lost 6 bases, and 11 bases stayed unmatched. Here the CDR3 DNA reads TGTGCCAGCAGCTCGGGGGCGGGAGGGTCGAGCGAGCAGTACTTC. It is translated as CASSSGAGGSSEQYF.

This clonotype showed up many times. The germline gene is not matched at one end of the junction; a read error may be the cause. The rearrangement links TRBV20-1 to TRBJ2-6; unclear D gene. Germline CDR1 and CDR2: DFQATT and SNEGSKA (reference sequence). The CDR3 runs to 13 residues. CDR3 residues: CSARDLNTEGPHF. The DNA of the CDR3 is TGCAGTGCTAGAGACCTAAATACAGAAGGTCCTCACTTC.

The gene calls are TRBV9 and TRBJ2-5; D call uncertain. Germline CDR1 reads SGDLS; CDR2 reads YYNGEE. The CDR3 sequence is 13 residues long. With 1 base removed from V and 4 bases from J, the gap between germline ends came to 8 bases. The CDR3 sequence is CASSVRESETQYF. In nucleotides, the CDR3 is TGTGCCAGCAGCGTAAGGGAATCAGAGACCCAGTACTTC.

At least ten counts were recorded for this clonotype. The chain links TRBV27 to TRBJ2-5; weak D call: TRBD1 (6 bases). V gave up 5 bases and J gave up 6 bases, with 16 bases separating them. This CDR3 contains 14 residues. CDR1 and CDR2 (germline): MNHEY, SMNVEV (reference sequence). The CDR3 loop is CASSTTGSFKTQYF. The CDR3 nucleotides read TGTGCCAGCAGTACGACAGGTTCTTTTAAGACCCAGTACTTC.

This clonotype was recorded many times. V usage is TRBV7-2 and J usage is TRBJ1-5; D remains unclear. The germline gives CDR1 SGHTA, CDR2 FQGNSA. The CDR3 runs 13 residues. Trimming removed 5 bases at V and 9 bases at J, with 14 bases between. As DNA, the CDR3 is TGTGCCAGCAGCGAGTCACAGCCGCTGCCCCAGCATTTT. This gives the protein CASSESQPLPQHF.

This clonotype was recorded at least ten times. The rearrangement uses TRBV28 and TRBJ1-4, with TRBD1 matching over 7 bases. Germline trimming cut 6 bases from V and 4 bases from J; bases unmatched to any gene: 11. CDR1 and CDR2 from the germline V gene are MDHEN and SYDVKM. This CDR3 region has 16 residues. The CDR3 spells CASSWEGGRINEKLFF. As DNA, the CDR3 is TGTGCCAGCAGCTGGGAAGGGGGCAGGATTAATGAAAAACTGTTTTTT.

This clonotype was detected ten times or more. This sequence joins TRBV27 and TRBJ2-1, with 10 positions matching TRBD2. Looked up from germline, CDR1 is MNHEY and CDR2 is SMNVEV (reference sequence). The CDR3 is made up of 16 amino acids. V gave up 1 base and J gave up 6 bases; unmatched junction bases: 6. CDR3 nucleotide sequence: TGTGCCAGCAGTTTATTAGCGGGGGGCGTAGGCAATGAGCAGTTCTTC. Translation: CASSLLAGGVGNEQFF.

Concerning this clonotype: With a much larger clone just one base away, this may be a read error. The rearrangement joins TRBV7-9 to TRBJ2-5; 7 bases map to TRBD1. The CDR3 covers 16 residues. Germline V gives CDR1 SEHNR, CDR2 FQNEAQ (reference sequence). The CDR3 bases are TGTGGCAGCAGCCGACAAAGGACAGGCTGGCAAGAGACCCAGTACTTC. Amino acids: CGSSRQRTGWQETQYF.

This clonotype was picked up many times. This CDR3 reads CASSEGVGLPYF. As DNA, the CDR3 is TGTGCCAGCAGTGAAGGGGTGGGACTTCCGTATTTT. The V and J genes are TRBV2 and TRBJ2-3; perhaps TRBD2 as D (6 bases). Trimming left V 1 base short and J 14 bases short, with 13 bases between. Per the germline V gene, CDR1 is SNHLY and CDR2 is FYNNEI. The length of the CDR3 is 12 residues.

This clonotype was seen at least ten times. J is TRBJ2-7 and V is TRBV27, with 9 bases lining up with TRBD1. The length of the CDR3 is 15 residues. Trimming cost V 5 bases and J 6 bases; bases outside gene matches: 11. CDR1 and CDR2 from the germline V gene are MNHEY and SMNVEV (reference sequence). Here the CDR3 DNA reads TGTGCCAGCAGTCCCCTGGGGGGGACAGGGATCGAGCAGTACTTC. Its protein is CASSPLGGTGIEQYF.

This clonotype showed up many times. V usage is TRBV19 and J usage is TRBJ1-5; the D is unclear. CDR3 length: 16 residues. Trimming took off 4 bases at V and 2 bases at J, with 15 bases between the two ends. CDR1 is LNHDA, CDR2 SQIVND, per germline (reference sequence). The CDR3 DNA sequence: TGTGCCAGTAGTAATTTAGGTGCAACAGGCAATCAGCCCCAGCATTTT. Amino acids: CASSNLGATGNQPQHF.

This clonotype has a count of ten or more. The rearrangement uses TRBV6-2 or TRBV6-3 and TRBJ1-1; D is uncertain. The CDR3 totals 11 residues. With 11 bases removed from V and 0 bases from J, the gap between germline ends came to 7 bases. The germline V gene encodes CDR1 MNHEY and CDR2 SVGEGT. CDR3 nucleotide sequence: TGTGCCTCGGGGATGAACACTGAAGCTTTCTTT. This encodes CASGMNTEAFF.

This clonotype occurred many times. J is TRBJ1-1 and V is TRBV18; 7 positions match TRBD1. Per germline, CDR1 KGHSH and CDR2 LQKENI. V lost 2 bases and J lost 0; bases outside the gene matches: 6. The length of the CDR3 is 16 residues. The CDR3 sequence: CASSPDRASMNTEAFF. The DNA of the CDR3 is TGTGCCAGCTCACCAGACAGGGCCTCAATGAACACTGAAGCTTTCTTT.